Listed below are T cell receptor beta chains from one sample, sequenced in a study of blood T cell repertoires in COVID-19. Profiling relied on immunoSEQ multiplex PCR, and the TCRdb table lists in-frame clones only, not all of them. The table has around 130,000 clones, roughly 80% seen once. Sequenced: peripheral blood. These receptors were obtained from a man aged 55-75 years with acute or convalescent COVID-19. The CDR3 runs from the conserved cysteine through the conserved F or W. A D gene is named only where the DNA matches it firmly. Clone size is given for some rows only: seen once, a few or many times, or a class if the clone is expanded.

j_call clone_size v_call d_call cdr3_aa cdr3_nt
TRBJ1-2 once TRBV30 - CAWTINYGYTF TGTGCCTGGACTATTAACTATGGCTACACCTTC
TRBJ2-7 - TRBV14 TRBD2 CASSQDRGLAGGRSSYEQYF TGTGCCAGCAGCCAAGATCGAGGACTAGCGGGGGGCCGGAGCTCCTACGAGCAGTACTTC
TRBJ2-1 - TRBV5-1 - CASSLRTAYNEQFF TGCGCCAGCAGCTTGAGGACAGCTTACAATGAGCAGTTCTTC
TRBJ2-7 - TRBV5-1 TRBD1 CASSSWTGTYEQYF TGCGCCAGCAGCTCTTGGACAGGGACCTACGAGCAGTACTTC
TRBJ2-3 - TRBV10-3 - CAISESGGGSWDTQYF TGTGCCATCAGTGAGTCAGGGGGGGGCAGTTGGGATACGCAGTATTTT
TRBJ1-5 - TRBV6-1 - CASSEGQIIKPQHF TGTGCCAGCAGTGAAGGACAGATAATCAAGCCCCAGCATTTT
TRBJ2-1 - TRBV27 - CASSGTSNSYNEQFF TGTGCCAGCAGTGGGACATCAAACTCCTACAATGAGCAGTTCTTC
TRBJ2-5 - TRBV5-1 TRBD2 CASSSLAGGREETQYF TGCGCCAGCAGCTCACTAGCGGGAGGGAGAGAAGAGACCCAGTACTTC
TRBJ1-4 - TRBV30 - CAWSGGTHEKLFF TGTGCCTGGTCGGGAGGGACGCATGAAAAACTGTTTTTT
TRBJ1-2 few TRBV11-3 TRBD1 CASSYGTGQRVYGYTF TGTGCCAGCAGCTACGGTACGGGACAGAGAGTTTATGGCTACACCTTC
TRBJ2-2 - TRBV6-5 TRBD2 CASGPLKREPGELFF TGTGCCAGCGGCCCCCTCAAGCGGGAGCCCGGGGAGCTGTTTTTT
TRBJ2-3 - TRBV6-1 TRBD2 CASSGTSGGPLHTQYF TGTGCCAGCAGTGGGACTAGCGGGGGCCCTCTGCATACGCAGTATTTT
TRBJ2-2 - TRBV7-9 TRBD2 CASSLDSGGPTTGELFF TGTGCCAGCAGCTTAGATAGCGGGGGCCCTACTACCGGGGAGCTGTTTTTT
TRBJ2-3 - TRBV18 - CASSRDTGLRTDTQYF TGTGCCAGCTCGCGCGATACAGGGCTCCGCACAGATACGCAGTATTTT
TRBJ1-2 - TRBV19 - CASNGEGRSRGYTF TGTGCCAGTAATGGGGAAGGGAGGTCGCGGGGCTACACCTTC
TRBJ1-1 - TRBV5-1 TRBD1 CASSYDRGTEAFF TGCGCCAGCAGCTACGACAGGGGTACTGAAGCTTTCTTT
TRBJ1-1 - TRBV30 - CAWQGETEAFF TGTGCCTGGCAGGGTGAAACTGAAGCTTTCTTT
TRBJ1-5 - TRBV5-5 TRBD1 CASSFQGEDNQPQHF TGTGCCAGCAGCTTCCAGGGGGAAGACAATCAGCCCCAGCATTTT
TRBJ1-5 once TRBV12-5 - CASGEDFVPPSSNQPQHF TGTGCTAGTGGCGAAGACTTTGTTCCCCCATCTAGCAATCAGCCCCAGCATTTT
TRBJ1-5 - TRBV5-1 TRBD1 CASSLVGGDQPQHF TGCGCCAGCAGCTTGGTAGGGGGCGATCAGCCCCAGCATTTT
TRBJ2-7 - TRBV29-1 TRBD1 CSVETGGEHEQYF TGCAGCGTTGAGACAGGGGGTGAACACGAGCAGTACTTC
TRBJ2-3 once TRBV9 - CASSVGTPDTQYF TGTGCCAGCAGCGTAGGGACACCAGATACGCAGTATTTT
TRBJ1-1 - TRBV28 - CASSLSGLMNTEAFF TGTGCCAGCAGTTTATCGGGACTAATGAACACTGAAGCTTTCTTT
TRBJ1-2 - TRBV5-6 TRBD1 CASSLKLWDRGVNYGYTF TGTGCCAGCAGCTTGAAGCTTTGGGACAGGGGGGTCAACTATGGCTACACCTTC
TRBJ2-1 - TRBV27 - CASSQRMSSYNEQFF TGTGCCAGCAGTCAACGAATGAGCTCCTACAATGAGCAGTTCTTC
TRBJ2-3 - TRBV7-3 TRBD2 CASSQLATSTDTQYF TGTGCCAGCAGCCAACTAGCGACTAGCACAGATACGCAGTATTTT
TRBJ1-5 once TRBV10-2 - CASSDSDGDQPQHF TGCGCCAGCAGTGATAGCGACGGCGATCAGCCCCAGCATTTT
TRBJ2-7 once TRBV5-1 - CASSSNSGPYEQYF TGCGCCAGCAGCTCGAACAGCGGACCCTACGAGCAGTACTTC
TRBJ1-2 once TRBV2 - CASSEGAGLDGYTF TGTGCCAGCAGTGAAGGGGCAGGGTTAGATGGCTACACCTTC
TRBJ2-1 many TRBV10-3 - CAILKSLEDEQFF TGTGCCATCTTAAAATCTTTGGAGGATGAGCAGTTCTTC
TRBJ1-3 - TRBV9 - CASSPSPGFSGNTIYF TGTGCCAGCAGCCCATCCCCCGGGTTCTCTGGAAACACCATATATTTT
TRBJ1-3 - TRBV19 - CASSIGRAAGNTIYF TGTGCCAGTAGTATTGGCAGGGCGGCTGGAAACACCATATATTTT
TRBJ2-3 few TRBV5-1 TRBD2 CASSLSLAGGDTQYF TGCGCCAGCAGCTTATCTCTAGCGGGGGGAGATACGCAGTATTTT
TRBJ1-3 - TRBV7-9 - CASSSGSPGGNTIYF TGTGCCAGCAGCTCAGGTTCACCAGGGGGAAACACCATATATTTT
TRBJ2-5 once TRBV7-2 TRBD2 CATYSGGYQETQYF TGTGCCACATATAGCGGGGGATACCAAGAGACCCAGTACTTC
TRBJ2-7 - TRBV6-6 - CASSPSLASSYEQYF TGTGCCAGCAGCCCCTCACTAGCATCCTCCTACGAGCAGTACTTC
TRBJ1-1 - TRBV6-5 - CASRSVSGSNTEAFF TGTGCCAGCAGGTCCGTATCAGGATCGAACACTGAAGCTTTCTTT
TRBJ1-4 few TRBV18 - CASSPRQTNEKLFF TGTGCCAGCTCACCGCGACAGACTAATGAAAAACTGTTTTTT
TRBJ1-2 - TRBV6-5 TRBD1 CASRQTGGAEGYTF TGTGCCAGCAGGCAAACAGGGGGCGCCGAGGGCTACACCTTC
TRBJ1-3 - TRBV7-8 TRBD1 CASSTTGDPYSGNTIYF TGTGCCAGCAGCACAACAGGGGACCCATACTCTGGAAACACCATATATTTT
TRBJ2-2 - TRBV7-2 TRBD2 CASSLGLAGVTGELFF TGTGCCAGCAGCCTCGGACTAGCGGGAGTGACCGGGGAGCTGTTTTTT
TRBJ1-4 - TRBV11-3 - CASSSPRGSEKLFF TGTGCCAGCAGCTCGCCTCGAGGTTCTGAAAAACTGTTTTTT
TRBJ1-3 - TRBV7-3 TRBD1 CASGTGSGNTIYF TGTGCCAGCGGGACAGGCTCTGGAAACACCATATATTTT
TRBJ1-5 - TRBV6-1 - CASSEVRGSGALGNQPQHF TGTGCCAGCAGTGAAGTTAGGGGGTCGGGCGCCCTCGGTAATCAGCCCCAGCATTTT
TRBJ2-7 - TRBV19 TRBD1 CASSMGRGLREQYF TGTGCCAGTAGTATGGGCAGGGGGCTAAGGGAGCAGTACTTC
TRBJ2-2 - TRBV5-1 - CASRTVNTGELFF TGCGCCAGCAGAACAGTGAACACCGGGGAGCTGTTTTTT
TRBJ1-3 - TRBV29-1 - CSVRGQGNTIYF TGCAGCGTTCGTGGACAGGGAAACACCATATATTTT
TRBJ2-7 - TRBV18 - CASSTGTHTSYEQYF TGTGCCAGCTCAACTGGTACCCACACTAGCTACGAGCAGTACTTC
TRBJ2-3 - TRBV3-1/TRBV3-2 TRBD1 CASSPQGVGTDTQYF TGTGCCAGCAGCCCACAGGGGGTCGGCACAGATACGCAGTATTTT
TRBJ2-7 - TRBV29-1 - CSAGVDEQYF TGCAGCGCAGGGGTTGACGAGCAGTACTTC
TRBJ1-4 - TRBV12-5 TRBD1 CASGLFRDRGRREKLFF TGTGCTAGTGGTTTGTTCCGGGACAGGGGGCGCCGAGAAAAACTGTTTTTT
TRBJ2-1 - TRBV7-8 TRBD1 CASSARKPGQKEYSSYNEQFF TGTGCCAGCAGCGCACGTAAACCGGGACAGAAAGAGTACAGCTCCTACAATGAGCAGTTCTTC
TRBJ2-3 - TRBV7-2 TRBD1 CASSSDRGLTDTQYF TGTGCCAGCAGCTCGGACAGGGGGCTTACAGATACGCAGTATTTT
TRBJ2-3 - TRBV7-9 - CASSPQRPRSTDTQYF TGTGCCAGCAGCCCCCAGCGGCCCCGAAGCACAGATACGCAGTATTTT
TRBJ1-4 - TRBV9 TRBD1 CASSVGPGGNEKLFF TGTGCCAGCAGCGTAGGTCCAGGGGGAAATGAAAAACTGTTTTTT
TRBJ2-1 - TRBV2 TRBD1 CASRTGSLYNEQFF TGTGCCAGCAGGACAGGGTCCCTCTACAATGAGCAGTTCTTC
TRBJ2-1 - TRBV7-3 - CASSLNPGAPKYNEQFF TGTGCCAGCAGCTTAAACCCGGGAGCCCCGAAGTACAATGAGCAGTTCTTC
TRBJ1-5 - TRBV4-1 - CASSQIRGNQPQHF TGCGCCAGCAGCCAAATCCGGGGCAATCAGCCCCAGCATTTT
TRBJ2-7 - TRBV30 TRBD1 CAWSRGRGQHEQYF TGTGCCTGGAGTAGGGGCAGGGGACAGCACGAGCAGTACTTC